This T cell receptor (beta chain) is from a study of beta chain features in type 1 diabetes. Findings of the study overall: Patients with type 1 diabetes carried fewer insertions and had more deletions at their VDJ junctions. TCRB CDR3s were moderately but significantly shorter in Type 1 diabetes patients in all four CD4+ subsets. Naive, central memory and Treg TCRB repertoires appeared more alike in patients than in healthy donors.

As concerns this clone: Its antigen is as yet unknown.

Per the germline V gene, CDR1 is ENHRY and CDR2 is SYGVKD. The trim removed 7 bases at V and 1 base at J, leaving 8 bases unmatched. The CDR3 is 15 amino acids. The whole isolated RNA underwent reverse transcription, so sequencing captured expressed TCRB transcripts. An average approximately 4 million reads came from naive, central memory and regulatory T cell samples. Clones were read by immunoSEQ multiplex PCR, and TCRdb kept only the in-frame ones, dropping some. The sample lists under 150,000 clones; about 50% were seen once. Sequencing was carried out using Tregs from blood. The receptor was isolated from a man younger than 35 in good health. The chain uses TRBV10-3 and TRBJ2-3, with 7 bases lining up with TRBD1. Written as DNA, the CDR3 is TGTGCCATCACCGACAGGGAAGGGGGCACAGATACGCAGTATTTT. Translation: CAITDREGGTDTQYF.